What follows are 5 T cell receptor beta chains derived from one specimen sequenced in a study of OX40 agonist ivuxolimab in advanced cancers. Generated by immunoSEQ multiplex PCR, the TCRdb table keeps only in-frame clones and is missing some. Seen here are about 24,000 clones, 60% to 80% observed once, and the top ten hold 13%. The sequencing here drew on CD4+ or CD8+ T cells sorted from blood, taken in a trial of the OX40 agonist ivuxolimab. The receptor source for this set is an adult with an advanced solid tumor such as melanoma, head and neck, liver or kidney cancer.

V usage is TRBV19 and J usage is TRBJ1-1; TRBD1 is a possible D gene (5 bases). Trimming stripped 7 bases from V and 0 bases from J, with 12 bases between. Germline-derived CDR1 and CDR2 are LNHDA and SQIVND (reference sequence). The CDR3 covers 14 residues. CDR3 sequence: CASTLRQMNTEAFF. As DNA, the CDR3 is TGTGCCAGTACTCTGCGACAGATGAACACTGAAGCTTTCTTT.

This clone was seen just once. This rearrangement joins TRBV27 to TRBJ2-2; D might be TRBD1 (7 bases). The length of the CDR3 is 20 residues. Trimming removed 1 base from V and 4 bases from J, with 25 bases in between. The germline V gene has CDR1 MNHEY and CDR2 SMNVEV (reference sequence). The CDR3 loop is CASSLYPVDLLQGGTGELFF. CDR3 in DNA: TGTGCCAGCAGTTTATACCCGGTGGACCTACTGCAGGGGGGCACCGGGGAGCTGTTTTTT.

The chain links TRBV10-3 to TRBJ1-1; 7 bases match TRBD1. This CDR3 spans 13 amino acids. CDR1 ENHRY and CDR2 SYGVKD come from the germline V gene. The trim removed 10 bases at V and 6 bases at J, leaving 11 bases unmatched. The CDR3 nucleotides read TGTGCCACACGACAGGGAGGCTTACCTGAAGCTTTCTTT. Residues: CATRQGGLPEAFF.

This clone has more than one count but fewer than ten. This sequence joins TRBV2 and TRBJ1-2, with 12 bases identical to TRBD1. The V segment lost 3 bases and the J segment 8 bases; nucleotides outside the gene matches: 4. The CDR3 sequence is 14 residues long. The germline V gene has CDR1 SNHLY and CDR2 FYNNEI. The DNA for the CDR3 is TGTGCCAGCAGTGAGGGACAGGGGGCGCGAGGCTACACCTTC. Translated: CASSEGQGARGYTF.

The chain recombines TRBV28 with TRBJ2-7; 9 bases align to TRBD1. V lost 3 bases and J lost 6; bases outside the gene matches: 15. Germline V gene data show CDR1 as MDHEN and CDR2 as SYDVKM. The CDR3 is 17 amino acids. The CDR3 sequence: CASSFSRPGTGPLEQYF. In nucleotides, the CDR3 is TGTGCCAGCAGTTTTTCCCGTCCCGGGACAGGGCCTCTCGAGCAGTACTTC. Full variable domain (remainder filled in from reference TRBV28 and TRBJ2-7): DVKVTQSSRYLVKRTGEKVFLECVQDMDHENMFWYRQDPGLGLRLIYFSYDVKMKEKGDIPEGYSVSREKKERFSLILESASTNQTSMYLCASSFSRPGTGPLEQYFGPGTRLTVT.